This TCR beta chain was obtained from a study of shared clonotypes between healthy human individuals. Researchers divided each subset's genomic DNA evenly across several immunoSEQ plates. The repertoire was sequenced with immunoSEQ multiplex PCR; TCRdb's copy has only in-frame clones and lacks some. The sample yields some 2 million clones, less than 95% seen once. The V gene's germline CDR1 is LGHNA and CDR2 YSLEER. This CDR3 is built from 15 residues. V was pared by 4 bases and J by 2 bases, with 8 bases of the junction left unmatched. Comments on this clone: As yet, its antigen is unknown.

Study observations and caveats: Sharing across four donors was seen in around 5.1% of naive CD4 clonotypes. Non-shared clonotypes showed lower generation probabilities than clonotypes common to all four donors.

It was CD45RO-negative cells, positively selected for CCR7, that made up naive CD8 cells, with terminally differentiated effector memory CD45RA+ cells excluded. The clonotype was recovered from a young man in good health. Sequencing was done on a sample of naive CD8+ T cells sorted from blood. The rearrangement joins TRBV4-3 to TRBJ2-7; 7 bases agree with TRBD1. CDR3 in amino acids: CASSLGQADPYEQYF. CDR3 bases: TGCGCCAGCAGCCTTGGACAGGCCGATCCCTACGAGCAGTACTTC.